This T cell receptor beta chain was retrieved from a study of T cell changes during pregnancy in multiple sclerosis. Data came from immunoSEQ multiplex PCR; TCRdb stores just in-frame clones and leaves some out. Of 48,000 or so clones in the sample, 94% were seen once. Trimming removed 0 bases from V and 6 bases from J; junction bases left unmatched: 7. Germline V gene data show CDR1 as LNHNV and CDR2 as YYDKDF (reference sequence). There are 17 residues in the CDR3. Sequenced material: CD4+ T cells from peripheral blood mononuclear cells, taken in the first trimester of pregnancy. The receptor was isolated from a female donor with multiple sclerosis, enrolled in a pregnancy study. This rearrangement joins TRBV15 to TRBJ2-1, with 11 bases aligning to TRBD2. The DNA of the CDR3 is TGTGCCACCAGCAGAGATCGGGGTAGCGGGGGGGTCAATGAGCAGTTCTTC. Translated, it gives CATSRDRGSGGVNEQFF.